The TCR beta chain under discussion was sequenced for a study of CD8 T cells in ankylosing spondylitis. This clonotype was seen just once. Its antigen is as yet unknown. The germline gene is not matched at one end of the junction; a read error may be the cause. This CDR3 has 13 residues. Germline CDR1 reads SGHTA; CDR2 reads FQGNSA. Study-level findings and limits: For ankylosing spondylitis blood, a TCR beta motif of 7 or 8 highly homologous variants appeared characteristic. Disease-linked clones had a CD8+ phenotype and relatively low frequency in peripheral blood. Past research had described some motif variants in reactive arthritis synovial fluid and blood.

Libraries for TCR beta were made by quantitative 5'-RACE with molecular barcodes. From the 5' RACE reads, TCRdb called clonotypes with MiXCR, one entry per CDR3 protein. The sample lists fewer than 350,000 distinct CDR3 sequences; 11% were seen once. The source material was blood, either unsorted or a sorted T cell fraction (not recorded which). The receptor comes from a female donor with ankylosing spondylitis or in good health (not recorded which). This chain uses TRBV7-2 with TRBJ1-2; a weak D match, TRBD1 (6 bases). The CDR3 nucleotides read TGTGCCACCAGCTTAGGCCAGGGGTATGGCTACACCTTC. Its protein is CATSLGQGYGYTF.